This T cell receptor beta chain was recorded in a study of cytomegalovirus exposure and HLA in healthy donors. A note on this clone: The antigen is undetermined.

PCR primers comprised 60 Vbeta and 13 Jbeta primers. The method was immunoSEQ multiplex PCR; TCRdb's version includes in-frame clones alone and lacks a portion of them. The table records roughly 99,000 clones, approximately 81% of them present only once. Findings and limits, study-wide: The sole available immune exposure information was CMV serostatus. Earlier results showed most TCR beta V segments being productive about 87% or about 30% of the time.

The CDR3 covers 18 residues. Germline lookup yields CDR1 LGHNA and CDR2 YNFKEQ. V was shortened by 0 bases and J by 1 base, with 16 bases between the two germline ends. This TCR was sampled from a male donor in good health and CMV-seropositive. The genes are TRBV4-2 and TRBJ1-5; no reliable D call. The sample taken for sequencing was PBMCs. This CDR3 reads CASSQETPLSMSNQPQHF. CDR3 DNA sequence: TGTGCCAGCAGCCAAGAAACTCCTTTGTCAATGAGCAATCAGCCCCAGCATTTT.